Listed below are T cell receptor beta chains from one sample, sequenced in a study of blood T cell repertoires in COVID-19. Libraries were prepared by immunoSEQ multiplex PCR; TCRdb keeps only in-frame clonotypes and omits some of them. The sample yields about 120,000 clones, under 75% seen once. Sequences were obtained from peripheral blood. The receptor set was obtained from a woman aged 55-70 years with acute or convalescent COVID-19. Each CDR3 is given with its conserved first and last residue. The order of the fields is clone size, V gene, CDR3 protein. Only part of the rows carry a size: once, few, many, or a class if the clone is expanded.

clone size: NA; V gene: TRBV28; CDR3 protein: CASSLPAGYNQPQHF
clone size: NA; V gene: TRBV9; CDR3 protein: CASSVGQGSYTEAFF
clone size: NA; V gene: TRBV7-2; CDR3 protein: CASSSGGKVYGYTF
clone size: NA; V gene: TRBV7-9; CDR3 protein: CASTLRGGKNAYNEQFF
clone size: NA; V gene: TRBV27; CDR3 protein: CASSLSIPLAGQPQHF
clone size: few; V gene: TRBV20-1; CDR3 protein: CSGSQGYGYTF
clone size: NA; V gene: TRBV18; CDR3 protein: CASSLGLGTEAFF
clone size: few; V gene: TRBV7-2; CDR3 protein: CASSWGGADEKLFF
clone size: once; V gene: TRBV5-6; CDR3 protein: CASSLFQGQGNQPQHF
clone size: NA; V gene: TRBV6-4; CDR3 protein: CAILGDHSYEQYF
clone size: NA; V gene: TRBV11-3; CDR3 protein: CASSFGTGGGVQFF
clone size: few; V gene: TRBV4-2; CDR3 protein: CASSQETPSGGQSYYGYTF
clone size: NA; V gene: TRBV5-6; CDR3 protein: CASGNRGATF
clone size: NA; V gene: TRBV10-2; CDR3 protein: CASSVKRQGGAGELFF
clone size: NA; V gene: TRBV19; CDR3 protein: CASTKGVVDQPQHF
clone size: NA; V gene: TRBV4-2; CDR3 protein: CASSQDPRAEDEQYF
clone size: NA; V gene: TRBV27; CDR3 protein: CASSLSKNTEAFF
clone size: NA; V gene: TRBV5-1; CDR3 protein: CASSNGQTAKGEKLFF
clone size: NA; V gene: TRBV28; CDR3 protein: CASSRTGVGWAYEQYF
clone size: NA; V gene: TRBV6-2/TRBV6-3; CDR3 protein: CASSSTGAVTEAFF
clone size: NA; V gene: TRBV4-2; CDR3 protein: CASSRQYRGQTGNTIYF
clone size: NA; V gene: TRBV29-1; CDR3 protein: CSVGRGGGTKMNTEAFF
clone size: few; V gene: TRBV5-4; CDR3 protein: CASSSQGGSYGYTF
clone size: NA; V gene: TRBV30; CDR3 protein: CAWSVQKSNYGYTF
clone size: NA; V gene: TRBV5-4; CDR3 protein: CASSLTGPYEQYF
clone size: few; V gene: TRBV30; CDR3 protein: CAWSSGAYEQYF
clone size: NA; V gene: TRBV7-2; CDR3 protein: CASSLLYTGGDTQYF
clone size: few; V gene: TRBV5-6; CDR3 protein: CASSLLRGQETQYF
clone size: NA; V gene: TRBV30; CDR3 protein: CAWRTPSTGLPYEQYF
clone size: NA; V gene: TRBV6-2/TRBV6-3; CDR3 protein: CASSLLSGPNFKGFRDTQYF
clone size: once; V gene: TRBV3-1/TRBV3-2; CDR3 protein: CASSQEGDRVNTQYF
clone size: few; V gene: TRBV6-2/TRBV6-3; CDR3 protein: CASSLGQGGTQYF
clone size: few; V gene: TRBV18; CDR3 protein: CASSSTPGQENRYTF
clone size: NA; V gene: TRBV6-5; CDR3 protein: CASSQQGPGELFF
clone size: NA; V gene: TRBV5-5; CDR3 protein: CASSPWGNPGGNIQYF
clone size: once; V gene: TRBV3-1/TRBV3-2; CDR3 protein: CASSHFSRQGAWNEQFF
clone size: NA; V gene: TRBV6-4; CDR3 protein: CASSDSWDRAYSNQPQHF
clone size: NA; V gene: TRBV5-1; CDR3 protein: CASSLQDNTEAFF
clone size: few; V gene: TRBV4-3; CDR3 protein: CASSRYSSGNTIYF
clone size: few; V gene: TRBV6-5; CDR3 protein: CASHEAASYEQYF